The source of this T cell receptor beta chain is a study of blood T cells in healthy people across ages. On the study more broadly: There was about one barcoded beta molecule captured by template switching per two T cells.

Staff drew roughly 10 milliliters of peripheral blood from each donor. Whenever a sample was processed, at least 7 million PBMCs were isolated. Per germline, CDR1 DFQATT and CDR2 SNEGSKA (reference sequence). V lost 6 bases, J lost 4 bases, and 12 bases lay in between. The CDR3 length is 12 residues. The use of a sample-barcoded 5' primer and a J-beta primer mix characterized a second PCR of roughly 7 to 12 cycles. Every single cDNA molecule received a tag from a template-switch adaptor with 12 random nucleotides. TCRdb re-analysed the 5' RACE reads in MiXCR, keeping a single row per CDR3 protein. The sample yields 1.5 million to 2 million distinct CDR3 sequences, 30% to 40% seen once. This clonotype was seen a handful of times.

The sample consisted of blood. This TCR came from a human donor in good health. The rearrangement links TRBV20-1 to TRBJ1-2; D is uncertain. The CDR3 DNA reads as TGCAGTGCCTTGGTGAGGGCCTATGGCTACACCTTC. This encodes CSALVRAYGYTF.